Listed below are T cell receptor beta chains from one sample, sequenced in a study of response to subunit inactivated influenza vaccine. TCRdb redid the calling of the RT-PCR reads with MiXCR, one entry per CDR3 protein. The table lists hundreds of thousands of distinct CDR3 sequences, roughly 14% of them singletons, with about 9.9% in the top ten. Sequencing used PBMCs from blood, obtained 11 to 12 days after vaccination. These receptors originate from a man between 50 and 59 years old who received an inactivated influenza vaccine. Both conserved end residues are part of each CDR3. A D gene is named only where the DNA matches it firmly. Size values are once, few and many counts, or a class for expanded clones, and some rows have none.

J	size	V	D	length	CDR3	DNA
TRBJ1-1	NA	TRBV4-3	NA	14	CASSQDLAGTEAFF	TGCGCCAGCAGCCAAGATCTGGCAGGCACTGAAGCTTTCTTT
TRBJ2-1	NA	TRBV15	NA	16	CATSRVRVSSYNEQFF	TGTGCCACCAGCAGAGTGAGGGTAAGCTCCTACAATGAGCAGTTCTTC
TRBJ1-2	NA	TRBV4-1	NA	14	CASSQVPVLEGYTF	TGCGCCAGCAGCCAAGTCCCCGTTTTGGAGGGCTACACCTTC
TRBJ2-1	few	TRBV5-1	TRBD2	16	CASSPIREGRGNEQFF	TGCGCCAGCAGCCCTATCCGGGAGGGCCGCGGCAATGAGCAGTTCTTC
TRBJ2-3	NA	TRBV18	TRBD1	16	CASSPRRGLPTDTQYF	TGTGCCAGCTCACCTAGAAGGGGGCTGCCAACAGATACGCAGTATTTT
TRBJ2-3	NA	TRBV7-9	NA	12	CASSFASDTQYF	TGTGCCAGCAGCTTCGCGTCAGATACGCAGTATTTT
TRBJ2-1	many	TRBV24-1	TRBD1	13	CATSDPTTGLQFF	TGTGCCACCAGTGATCCTACGACAGGGCTGCAGTTCTTC
TRBJ2-2	few	TRBV5-5	NA	12	CASSTLTGELFF	TGTGCCAGCAGCACCCTCACCGGGGAGCTGTTTTTT
TRBJ2-7	few	TRBV29-1	NA	11	CSVSFGNEQYF	TGCAGCGTATCTTTTGGTAACGAGCAGTACTTC
TRBJ2-7	NA	TRBV5-1	NA	14	CASTRGGQPLEQYF	TGCGCCAGCACCCGGGGAGGACAGCCCCTCGAGCAGTACTTC
TRBJ1-2	NA	TRBV20-1	NA	16	CSARTIAPIPNYGYTF	TGCAGTGCTAGAACGATCGCACCGATACCTAACTATGGCTACACCTTC
TRBJ2-7	many	TRBV20-1	NA	12	CSAPGHAYEQYF	TGCAGTGCTCCGGGACACGCTTACGAGCAGTACTTC
TRBJ1-1	few	TRBV20-1	NA	13	CSARDDVNTEAFF	TGCAGTGCTAGAGATGACGTGAACACTGAAGCTTTCTTT
TRBJ2-5	few	TRBV20-1	TRBD1	13	CSATGGGPRTQYF	TGCAGTGCTACAGGGGGCGGCCCAAGGACCCAGTACTTC
TRBJ2-2	NA	TRBV7-8	NA	14	CASSKDGNTGGLFF	TGTGCCAGCAGTAAAGACGGCAACACCGGGGGGCTGTTTTTT
TRBJ1-1	once	TRBV10-3	TRBD1	13	CAINGDRGTEAFF	TGTGCCATCAATGGGGACAGGGGCACTGAAGCTTTCTTT
TRBJ2-1	NA	TRBV12-3/TRBV12-4	NA	14	CASSTTGSYNEQFF	TGTGCCAGCAGTACCACCGGCTCCTACAATGAGCAGTTCTTC
TRBJ2-7	NA	TRBV9	NA	14	CASSVDGGTREQYF	TGTGCCAGCAGCGTAGATGGAGGGACAAGAGAGCAGTACTTC
TRBJ2-7	few	TRBV2	TRBD1	15	CASSALGQGPYEQYF	TGTGCCAGCAGTGCGCTGGGACAGGGGCCCTACGAGCAGTACTTC
TRBJ2-3	few	TRBV5-1	NA	18	CASSFGGLLGTSTDTQYF	TGCGCCAGCAGCTTCGGAGGACTACTCGGGACCAGCACAGATACGCAGTATTTT
TRBJ2-3	few	TRBV7-2	NA	12	CASRPTGDTQYF	TGTGCCAGCAGACCAACAGGAGATACGCAGTATTTT
TRBJ2-1	many	TRBV29-1	TRBD1	13	CSVFGTGNNEQFF	TGCAGCGTCTTCGGGACAGGGAACAATGAGCAGTTCTTC
TRBJ2-1	few	TRBV7-2	TRBD2	15	CASSFLAGAGNEQFF	TGTGCCAGCAGCTTCCTAGCGGGAGCGGGCAATGAGCAGTTCTTC
TRBJ2-7	few	TRBV30	NA	11	CAWSRQYEQYF	TGTGCCTGGAGTCGTCAGTACGAGCAGTACTTC
TRBJ1-1	NA	TRBV7-9	NA	15	CASSLAMRGNTEAFF	TGTGCCAGCAGCTTAGCGATGCGGGGCAACACTGAAGCTTTCTTT
TRBJ1-4	few	TRBV12-3/TRBV12-4	TRBD1	15	CASSNGQGREEKLFF	TGTGCCAGCAGTAACGGACAGGGACGAGAAGAAAAACTGTTTTTT
TRBJ1-1	few	TRBV5-6	NA	12	CASSFDSSEAFF	TGTGCCAGCAGCTTTGATTCGTCAGAGGCTTTCTTT
TRBJ2-2	few	TRBV4-3	NA	15	CASSQDALNTGELFF	TGCGCCAGCAGCCAAGACGCTCTGAACACCGGGGAGCTGTTTTTT
TRBJ2-1	few	TRBV5-1	NA	16	CASSLAVRASGNEQFF	TGCGCCAGCAGCTTGGCCGTCAGGGCCTCCGGCAATGAGCAGTTCTTC
TRBJ1-3	NA	TRBV28	NA	16	CASSSPGGSSGNTIYF	TGTGCCAGCAGTTCACCCGGGGGCTCCTCTGGAAACACCATATATTTT
TRBJ2-7	NA	TRBV6-2/TRBV6-3	NA	15	CASSYSISGRYEQYF	TGTGCCAGCAGTTACTCGATCTCCGGCCGCTACGAGCAGTACTTC
TRBJ2-7	NA	TRBV15	NA	11	CATSTGYEQYF	TGTGCCACCAGCACGGGGTACGAGCAGTACTTC
TRBJ2-1	NA	TRBV4-2	TRBD2	18	CASSQNPTVAGVLNEQFF	TGTGCCAGCAGCCAAAACCCCACAGTAGCGGGGGTTCTCAATGAGCAGTTCTTC
TRBJ2-7	NA	TRBV4-3	TRBD1	15	CASSRSPGQLHEQYF	TGCGCCAGCAGCCGTTCTCCGGGACAGCTCCACGAGCAGTACTTC
TRBJ2-1	NA	TRBV5-4	TRBD1	15	CASSLEGQVYNEQFF	TGTGCCAGCAGCTTGGAGGGACAGGTCTACAATGAGCAGTTCTTC
TRBJ2-1	NA	TRBV20-1	NA	13	CSARAGTHNEQFF	TGCAGTGCTAGAGCGGGGACCCACAATGAGCAGTTCTTC
TRBJ2-3	NA	TRBV11-1	NA	19	CASSLLPQQSGLRTDTQYF	TGTGCCAGCAGCCTTCTCCCCCAGCAGAGCGGGTTGAGGACAGATACGCAGTATTTT
TRBJ1-1	few	TRBV5-5	NA	13	CASRLMVRTEAFF	TGTGCCAGCAGACTGATGGTAAGGACTGAAGCTTTCTTT
TRBJ1-1	few	TRBV5-1	NA	11	CASQGDTEAFF	TGCGCCAGCCAGGGAGATACTGAAGCTTTCTTT
TRBJ2-1	many	TRBV5-1	NA	14	CASTLDRERNEQFF	TGCGCCAGCACCTTGGATCGGGAGAGGAATGAGCAGTTCTTC
TRBJ2-7	few	TRBV29-1	TRBD2	12	CSVVTPGGEQYF	TGCAGCGTGGTTACCCCGGGGGGCGAGCAGTACTTC
TRBJ1-4	NA	TRBV5-5	TRBD1	16	CASSGASGTGVEKLFF	TGTGCCAGCAGCGGGGCCTCCGGGACAGGGGTTGAAAAACTGTTTTTT
TRBJ2-1	few	TRBV12-3/TRBV12-4	NA	14	CASNDGFSYNEQFF	TGTGCCAGCAACGACGGTTTCTCCTACAATGAGCAGTTCTTC
TRBJ1-4	NA	TRBV15	NA	16	CATSRTGFVANEKLFF	TGTGCCACCAGCAGGACTGGATTTGTGGCTAATGAAAAACTGTTTTTT